This passage covers 19 T cell receptor beta chains from one sample sequenced in a study of shared clonotypes between healthy human individuals. Data came from immunoSEQ multiplex PCR; TCRdb stores just in-frame clones and leaves some out. The sample contains 1,100,000 or so clones, about 84% of which appear only once. The sample was memory CD4+ T cells from PBMCs. The subset was: CD45RA-negative fraction. Receptor source: a man aged 18 to 35 in good health. Some clones in this sample may be carry-over from other donors' samples.

This CDR3 is CASSTPGVDEKLFF. In DNA form, the CDR3 reads TGCGCCAGCAGCACCCCAGGGGTAGATGAAAAACTGTTTTTT. J is TRBJ1-4 and V is TRBV5-1; D possibly corresponds to TRBD1 (6 bases). The CDR3 sequence is 14 residues long. V lost 4 bases, J lost 6 bases, and 13 bases lay in between. CDR1 is SGHRS and CDR2 is YFSETQ in the germline V gene.

The count of this clone is one. This sequence joins TRBV9 and TRBJ2-3; D call uncertain. Germline V gene lookup returns CDR1 SGDLS and CDR2 YYNGEE. The CDR3 runs 13 residues. The ends were cut back, 4 bases at V and 3 bases at J, with 9 bases in the middle. For the CDR3, the DNA is TGTGCCAGCAGCCTCGCCAGGACAGATACGCAGTATTTT. It yields the protein CASSLARTDTQYF.

This chain links TRBV7-3 with TRBJ2-5; possibly TRBD2 for D (6 bases). CDR1 is SGHTA and CDR2 is FQGTGA in the germline V gene. The germline V and J ends were trimmed by 2 bases and 5 bases, with 12 bases remaining between them. This CDR3 region has 14 residues. CDR3 DNA: TGTGCCAGCAGCTTAGACCCGGGAGTGGAGACCCAGTACTTC. Translation gives CASSLDPGVETQYF.

Comments on this clone: Additional DNA sequences in this sample encode the identical CDR3. The rearrangement joins TRBV5-1 to TRBJ1-4; D is unclear. Germline CDR1 reads SGHRS; CDR2 reads YFSETQ. The CDR3 extends over 13 amino acids. The ends were cut back, 7 bases at V and 0 bases at J, with 7 bases in the middle. The CDR3 DNA is TGCGCCAGCCGGAGTGCAACTAATGAAAAACTGTTTTTT. The encoded protein is CASRSATNEKLFF.

The chain carries TRBV11-3 and TRBJ2-7; the match to TRBD1 covers 9 bases. This CDR3 contains 17 residues. V was pared by 1 base and J by 0 bases, with 7 bases of the junction left unmatched. The germline CDR1 and CDR2 sequences are SGHNT and YENEEA. The CDR3 spells CASSLGAGQGLSYEQYF. For the CDR3, the DNA is TGTGCCAGCAGCTTAGGGGCCGGACAGGGGCTCTCCTACGAGCAGTACTTC.

This chain joins TRBV18 and TRBJ1-1, with no clear D. Germline assignment: CDR1 KGHSH and CDR2 LQKENI. V was clipped by 3 bases and J by 1 base, with 12 bases between them. CDR3 length: 15 residues. CDR3 loop: CASSPMGTGNTEAFF. The CDR3 nucleotides read TGTGCCAGCTCACCCATGGGTACTGGGAACACTGAAGCTTTCTTT.

This clone was seen once. The genes are TRBV18 and TRBJ1-1; 7 nucleotides match TRBD1. The ends lost 3 bases at V and 3 bases at J; junction bases unmatched: 4. The CDR3 contains 14 residues. Germline CDR1 and CDR2: KGHSH and LQKENI. CDR3 nucleotide sequence: TGTGCCAGCTCACCGACAGGGCTCGACACTGAAGCTTTCTTT. Translated, it gives CASSPTGLDTEAFF.

This clone was recorded once. The chain uses TRBV28 and TRBJ2-2; 7 positions agree with TRBD2. The CDR3 totals 13 residues. The J segment lost 3 bases and the V segment lost 8 bases, leaving 3 bases of the junction unmatched. Germline CDR1 reads MDHEN; CDR2 reads SYDVKM. The CDR3 region is CASGRADTGELFF. DNA for the CDR3: TGTGCCAGCGGGAGGGCCGACACCGGGGAGCTGTTTTTT.

The chain carries TRBV6-6 and TRBJ2-3, with 8 positions matching TRBD2. The germline CDR1 and CDR2 sequences are MNHNY and SVGAGI (reference sequence). V dropped 10 bases and J dropped 9; count of bases not matched to a gene: 18. The CDR3 is made up of 15 amino acids. Here the CDR3 DNA reads TGTGCCACTTGTGACGGGGCTAGCGGGCCTAAAACGCAGTATTTT. Residues: CATCDGASGPKTQYF.

The V and J genes are TRBV7-9 and TRBJ2-2; 7 positions agree with TRBD2. CDR3 size: 16 residues. After removal of 5 bases from V and 0 bases from J, the junction contained 6 bases not matched to a gene. Germline assignment: CDR1 SEHNR and CDR2 FQNEAQ (reference sequence). The CDR3 sequence: CASSHRLAPNTGELFF. The DNA for the CDR3 is TGTGCCAGCAGCCACCGACTAGCTCCGAACACCGGGGAGCTGTTTTTT.

V and J are TRBV18 and TRBJ2-3; 9 positions agree with TRBD1. Germline values: CDR1 KGHSH, CDR2 LQKENI. V lost 2 bases, J lost 6 bases, and 9 bases stayed unmatched. The CDR3 covers 16 residues. The CDR3 sequence: CASSPMATGGPDTQYF. In nucleotides, the CDR3 is TGTGCCAGCTCACCAATGGCGACAGGGGGTCCCGATACGCAGTATTTT. The entire variable domain, with the rest obtained from reference TRBV18 and TRBJ2-3, is as follows: NAGVMQNPRHLVRRRGQEARLRCSPMKGHSHVYWYRQLPEEGLKFMVYLQKENIIDESGMPKERFSAEFPKEGPSILRIQQVVRGDSAAYFCASSPMATGGPDTQYFGPGTRLTVL.

This rearrangement joins TRBV5-8 to TRBJ1-1, with 7 bases that match TRBD1. Trimming removed 6 bases from V and 1 base from J; junction bases left unmatched: 9. The germline CDR1 and CDR2 sequences are SGHTS and YDEGEE. The CDR3 runs to 15 residues. CDR3 sequence reads: CASNNRNRGNTEAFF. CDR3 DNA: TGTGCCAGCAACAATCGAAACAGGGGGAACACTGAAGCTTTCTTT.

The CDR3 loop is CASSMGQGSGANVLTF. CDR3 DNA sequence: TGTGCCAGTAGTATGGGGCAAGGATCTGGGGCCAACGTCCTGACTTTC. V usage is TRBV19 and J usage is TRBJ2-6; TRBD1 might be the D (5 bases). This CDR3 contains 16 residues. V lost 3 bases to trimming and J lost 1 base, with 10 bases between them. Germline CDR1 reads LNHDA; CDR2 reads SQIVND (reference sequence).

This chain connects TRBV5-6 to TRBJ2-3; D is perhaps TRBD2 (6 bases). Looked up from germline, CDR1 is SGHDT and CDR2 is YYEEEE. The V end was cut by 2 bases, the J end by 3 bases, with 19 bases between. There are 17 residues in the CDR3. The CDR3 coding sequence is TGTGCCAGCAGCTTTTCACTTAGTAGGGACTTGACAGATACGCAGTATTTT. This encodes CASSFSLSRDLTDTQYF.

Details on this clone: Other DNA sequences of this sample code for an identical CDR3. The chain uses TRBV6-6 and TRBJ1-1; the D is unclear. The CDR3 loop spans 14 amino acids. Trimming stripped 0 bases from V and 1 base from J, with 6 bases between. The germline CDR1 and CDR2 sequences are MNHNY and SVGAGI (reference sequence). This CDR3 is CASSYSRTNTEAFF. As DNA, the CDR3 is TGTGCCAGCAGTTACTCCCGGACGAACACTGAAGCTTTCTTT.

This clone came up once. J is TRBJ2-7 and V is TRBV9, with TRBD2 matching over 13 bases. CDR1 and CDR2 (germline): SGDLS, YYNGEE. There are 16 residues in the CDR3. With 3 bases clipped from V and 4 bases from J, the junction kept 7 bases outside the gene matches. The CDR3 nucleotides are TGTGCCAGCAGCGAAAAGGGACTAGCGGGATGGTACGAGCAGTACTTC. It encodes CASSEKGLAGWYEQYF.

V is TRBV2 and J is TRBJ1-2; 8 bases match TRBD1. The V gene end was trimmed by 7 bases and the J gene end by 2 bases; junction bases not matched to a gene: 3. Looked up from germline, CDR1 is SNHLY and CDR2 is FYNNEI. The CDR3 runs 13 residues. The CDR3 here is CASTRGRNYGYTF. DNA of the CDR3: TGTGCCAGCACCAGGGGGCGCAACTATGGCTACACCTTC. The full variable domain, with the rest looked up from reference TRBV2 and TRBJ1-2, is EPEVTQTPSHQVTQMGQEVILRCVPISNHLYFYWYRQILGQKVEFLVSFYNNEISEKSEIFDDQFSVERPDGSNFTLKIRSTKLEDSAMYFCASTRGRNYGYTFGSGTRLTVV.

The V call is TRBV7-6, the J call TRBJ2-6; no reliable D call. The CDR3 is made up of 16 amino acids. Germline V gene lookup returns CDR1 SGHVS and CDR2 FNYEAQ. V lost 0 bases and J 0 bases, leaving 6 bases between the germline ends. CDR3 DNA: TGTGCCAGCAGCTTAGCCCCCCACTCTGGGGCCAACGTCCTGACTTTC. This gives the protein CASSLAPHSGANVLTF.

The rearrangement uses TRBV28 and TRBJ1-1; no reliable D call. Trimming took off 7 bases at V and 4 bases at J, with 13 bases between the two ends. CDR3 size: 13 residues. CDR1 and CDR2 from the germline V gene are MDHEN and SYDVKM. DNA for the CDR3: TGTGCCAGCAATCCCCCCGGGATCACTGAAGCTTTCTTT. This encodes CASNPPGITEAFF.